Listed below are T cell receptor beta chains from one sample, sequenced in a study of blood T cells in healthy people across ages. TCRdb ran MiXCR on the 5' RACE reads and lists one entry per CDR3 protein. The table shows roughly 930,000 distinct CDR3 sequences, with about 44% occurring only once. Sequenced material: blood. These receptors came from a man younger than 40 in good health. CDR3s include the opening cysteine and the closing phenylalanine or tryptophan. The order of the fields is clone size, V gene, D gene, J gene, CDR3 protein, CDR3 DNA. D genes are given only for firm matches. Size values are once, few and many counts, or a class for expanded clones, and some rows have none.

few	TRBV6-1	-	TRBJ1-2	CASSMTVGYGYTF	TGTGCCAGCAGTATGACAGTGGGCTATGGCTACACCTTC
few	TRBV5-1	-	TRBJ1-4	CASSLAGEANEKLFF	TGCGCCAGCAGCTTGGCGGGAGAAGCTAATGAAAAACTGTTTTTT
-	TRBV3-1	TRBD2	TRBJ2-7	CASSPSGGAHEQYF	TGTGCCAGCAGCCCTAGCGGGGGGGCCCACGAGCAGTACTTC
-	TRBV6-2/TRBV6-3	-	TRBJ1-1	CASSNRLNTEAFF	TGTGCCAGCTCGAACAGGTTGAACACTGAAGCTTTCTTT
few	TRBV3-1	TRBD1	TRBJ1-2	CASSRLTGENYGYTF	TGTGCCAGCAGCCGCTTGACAGGGGAGAACTATGGCTACACCTTC
-	TRBV20-1	TRBD1	TRBJ1-2	CSPYDMTGGIHNYGYTF	TGCAGTCCCTATGATATGACAGGGGGTATCCATAACTATGGCTACACCTTC
many	TRBV27	-	TRBJ2-7	CASSLKDRSAYEQYF	TGTGCCAGCAGCCTTAAAGACAGATCCGCCTACGAGCAGTACTTC
-	TRBV15	-	TRBJ2-3	CATSRTTGGPDTQYF	TGTGCCACCAGCAGGACAACAGGTGGCCCAGATACGCAGTATTTT
-	TRBV7-2	TRBD1	TRBJ1-5	CASRAGQEKNQPQHF	TGTGCCAGCAGGGCGGGACAGGAGAAGAATCAGCCCCAGCATTTT
-	TRBV12-3/TRBV12-4	-	TRBJ1-1	CASSLTERNTEAFF	TGTGCCAGCAGTTTGACTGAAAGAAACACTGAAGCTTTCTTT